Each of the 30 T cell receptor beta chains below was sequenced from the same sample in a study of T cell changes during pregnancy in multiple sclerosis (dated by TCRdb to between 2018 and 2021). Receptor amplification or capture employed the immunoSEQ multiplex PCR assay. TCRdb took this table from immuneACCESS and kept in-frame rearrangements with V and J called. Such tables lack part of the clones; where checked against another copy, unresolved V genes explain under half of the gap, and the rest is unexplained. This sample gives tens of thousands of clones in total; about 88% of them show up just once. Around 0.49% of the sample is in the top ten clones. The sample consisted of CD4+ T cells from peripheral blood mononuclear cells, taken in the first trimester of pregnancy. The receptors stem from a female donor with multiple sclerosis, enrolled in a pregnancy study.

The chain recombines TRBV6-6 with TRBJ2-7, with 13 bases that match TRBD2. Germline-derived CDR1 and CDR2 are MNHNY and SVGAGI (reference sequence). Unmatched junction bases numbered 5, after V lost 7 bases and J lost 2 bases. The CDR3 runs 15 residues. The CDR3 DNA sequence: TGTGCCAGCAAGATAACTAGCGGGGGGGCCTACGAGCAGTACTTC. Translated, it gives CASKITSGGAYEQYF.

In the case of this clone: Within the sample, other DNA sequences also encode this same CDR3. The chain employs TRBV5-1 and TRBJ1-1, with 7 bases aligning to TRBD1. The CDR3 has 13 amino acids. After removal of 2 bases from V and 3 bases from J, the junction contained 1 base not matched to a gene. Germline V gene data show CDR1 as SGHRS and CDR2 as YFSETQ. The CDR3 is CASSFQGDTEAFF. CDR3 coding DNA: TGCGCCAGCAGCTTTCAGGGGGACACTGAAGCTTTCTTT.

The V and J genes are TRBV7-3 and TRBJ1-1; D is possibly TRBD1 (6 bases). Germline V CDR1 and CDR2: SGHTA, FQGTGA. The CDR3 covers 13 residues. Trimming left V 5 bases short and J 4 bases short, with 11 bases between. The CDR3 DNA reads TGTGCCAGCAGCGCCCAGGGGAGCACTGAAGCTTTCTTT. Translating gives CASSAQGSTEAFF. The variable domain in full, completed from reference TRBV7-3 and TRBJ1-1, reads GAGVSQTPSNKVTEKGKYVELRCDPISGHTALYWYRQSLGQGPEFLIYFQGTGAADDSGLPNDRFFAVRPEGSVSTLKIQRTERGDSAVYLCASSAQGSTEAFFGQGTRLTVV.

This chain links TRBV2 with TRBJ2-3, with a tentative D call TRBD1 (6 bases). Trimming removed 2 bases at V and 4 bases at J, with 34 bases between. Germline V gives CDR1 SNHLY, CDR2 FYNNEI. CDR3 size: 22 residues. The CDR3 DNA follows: TGTGCCAGCAGTGAAATCGCGCGCATGTCGTCGAGGACAGCGGAAAACGCAGATACGCAGTATTTT. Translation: CASSEIARMSSRTAENADTQYF.

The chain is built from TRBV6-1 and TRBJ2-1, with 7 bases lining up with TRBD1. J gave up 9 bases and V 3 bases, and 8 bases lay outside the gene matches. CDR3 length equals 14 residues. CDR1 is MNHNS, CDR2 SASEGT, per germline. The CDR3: CASSEGTEISEQFF. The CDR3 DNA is TGTGCCAGCAGTGAGGGGACAGAAATTAGTGAGCAGTTCTTC.

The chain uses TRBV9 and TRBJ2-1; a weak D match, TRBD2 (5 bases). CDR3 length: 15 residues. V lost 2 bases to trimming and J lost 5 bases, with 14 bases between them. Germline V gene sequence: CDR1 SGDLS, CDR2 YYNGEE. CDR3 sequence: CASSVGVIVNNEQFF. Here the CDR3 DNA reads TGTGCCAGCAGCGTGGGAGTAATCGTGAACAATGAGCAGTTCTTC.

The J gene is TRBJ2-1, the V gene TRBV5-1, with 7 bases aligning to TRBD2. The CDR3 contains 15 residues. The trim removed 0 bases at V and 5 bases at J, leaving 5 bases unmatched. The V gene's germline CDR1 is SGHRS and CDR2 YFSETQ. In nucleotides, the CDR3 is TGCGCCAGCAGCTTGGTAGCGGGCCTCGACAATGAGCAGTTCTTC. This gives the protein CASSLVAGLDNEQFF.

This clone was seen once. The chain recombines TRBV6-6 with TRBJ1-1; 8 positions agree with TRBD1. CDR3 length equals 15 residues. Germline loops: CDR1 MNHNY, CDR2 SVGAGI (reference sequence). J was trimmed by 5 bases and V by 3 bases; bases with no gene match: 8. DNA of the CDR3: TGTGCCAGCAGTTATACTGGACAGGGAGGAACTGAAGCTTTCTTT. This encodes CASSYTGQGGTEAFF.

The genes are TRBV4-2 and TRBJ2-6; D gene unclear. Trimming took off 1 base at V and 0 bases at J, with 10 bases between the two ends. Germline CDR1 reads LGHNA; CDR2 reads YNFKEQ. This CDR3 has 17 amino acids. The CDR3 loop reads CASSQARSNSGANVLTF. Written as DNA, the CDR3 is TGTGCCAGCAGCCAAGCCAGGTCTAACTCTGGGGCCAACGTCCTGACTTTC.

The CDR3 bases are TGTGCCAGCAGCTCCCTACGACAGGGTAGAGATGAAAAACTGTTTTTT. The encoded protein is CASSSLRQGRDEKLFF. This rearrangement joins TRBV7-2 to TRBJ1-4; 7 bases align to TRBD1. V was clipped by 4 bases and J by 6 bases; unmatched bases: 11. The CDR3 runs 16 residues. Germline CDR1 is SGHTA and CDR2 is FQGNSA.

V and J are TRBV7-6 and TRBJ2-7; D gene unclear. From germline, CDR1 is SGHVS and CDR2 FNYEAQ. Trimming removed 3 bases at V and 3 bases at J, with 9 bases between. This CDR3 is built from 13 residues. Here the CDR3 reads CASSLAQNYEQYF. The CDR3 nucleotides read TGTGCCAGCAGCTTGGCCCAGAACTACGAGCAGTACTTC.

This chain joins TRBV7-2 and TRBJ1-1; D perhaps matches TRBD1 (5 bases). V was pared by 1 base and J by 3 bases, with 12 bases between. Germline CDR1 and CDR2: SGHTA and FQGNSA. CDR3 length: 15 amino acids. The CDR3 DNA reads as TGTGCCAGCAGCTTAGTCGGGGGTTTGGACACTGAAGCTTTCTTT. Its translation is CASSLVGGLDTEAFF.

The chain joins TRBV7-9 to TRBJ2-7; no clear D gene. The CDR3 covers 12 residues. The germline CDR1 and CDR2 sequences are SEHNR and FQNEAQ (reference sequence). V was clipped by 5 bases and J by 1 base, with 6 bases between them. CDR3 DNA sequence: TGTGCCAGCAGCCCGACATCCTACGAGCAGTACTTC. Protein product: CASSPTSYEQYF.

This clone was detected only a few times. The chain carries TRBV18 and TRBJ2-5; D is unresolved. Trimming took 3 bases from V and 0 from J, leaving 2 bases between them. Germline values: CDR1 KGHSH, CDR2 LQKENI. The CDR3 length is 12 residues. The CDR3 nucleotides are TGTGCCAGCTCACCCAACCAAGAGACCCAGTACTTC. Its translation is CASSPNQETQYF.

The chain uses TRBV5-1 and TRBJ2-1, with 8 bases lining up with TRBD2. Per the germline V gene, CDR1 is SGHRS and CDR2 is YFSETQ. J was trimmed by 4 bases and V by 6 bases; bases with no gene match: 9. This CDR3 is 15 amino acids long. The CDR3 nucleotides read TGCGCCAGCACCATAGCGGGACGTCCGTACAATGAGCAGTTCTTC. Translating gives CASTIAGRPYNEQFF. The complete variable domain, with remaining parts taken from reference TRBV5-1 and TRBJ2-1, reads KAGVTQTPRYLIKTRGQQVTLSCSPISGHRSVSWYQQTPGQGLQFLFEYFSETQRNKGNFPGRFSGRQFSNSRSEMNVSTLELGDSALYLCASTIAGRPYNEQFFGPGTRLTVL.

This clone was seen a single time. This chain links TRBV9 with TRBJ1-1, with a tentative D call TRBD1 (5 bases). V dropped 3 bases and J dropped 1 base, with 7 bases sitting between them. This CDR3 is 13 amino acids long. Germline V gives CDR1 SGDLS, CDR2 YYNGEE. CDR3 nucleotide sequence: TGTGCCAGCAGCGCCCAGGGGAACACTGAAGCTTTCTTT. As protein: CASSAQGNTEAFF. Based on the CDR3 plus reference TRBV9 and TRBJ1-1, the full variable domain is DSGVTQTPKHLITATGQRVTLRCSPRSGDLSVYWYQQSLDQGLQFLIQYYNGEERAKGNILERFSAQQFPDLHSELNLSSLELGDSALYFCASSAQGNTEAFFGQGTRLTVV.

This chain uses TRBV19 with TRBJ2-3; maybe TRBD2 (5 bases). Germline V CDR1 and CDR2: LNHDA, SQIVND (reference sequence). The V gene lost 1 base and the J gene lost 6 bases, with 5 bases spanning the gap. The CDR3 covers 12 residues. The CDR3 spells CASSIGGDTQYF. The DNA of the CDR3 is TGTGCCAGTAGTATAGGAGGGGATACGCAGTATTTT.

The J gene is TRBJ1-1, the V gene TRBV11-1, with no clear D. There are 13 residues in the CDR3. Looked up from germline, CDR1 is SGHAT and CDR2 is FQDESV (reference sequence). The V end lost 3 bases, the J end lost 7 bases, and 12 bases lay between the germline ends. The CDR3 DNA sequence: TGTGCCAGCAGCTTGAGATTCCTCAATGAAGCTTTCTTT. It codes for CASSLRFLNEAFF.

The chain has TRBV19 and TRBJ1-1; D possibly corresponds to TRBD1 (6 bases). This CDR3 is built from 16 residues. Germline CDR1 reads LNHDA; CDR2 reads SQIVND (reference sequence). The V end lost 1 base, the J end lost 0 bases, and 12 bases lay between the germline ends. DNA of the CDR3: TGTGCCAGTAGTATAGCCCGTGACAGGATGAACACTGAAGCTTTCTTT. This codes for CASSIARDRMNTEAFF.

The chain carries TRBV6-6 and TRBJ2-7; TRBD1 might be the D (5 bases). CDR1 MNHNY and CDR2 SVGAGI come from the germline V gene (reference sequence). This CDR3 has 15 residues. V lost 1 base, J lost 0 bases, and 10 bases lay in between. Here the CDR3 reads CASSYWGRSSYEQYF. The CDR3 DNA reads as TGTGCCAGCAGTTACTGGGGCAGGAGCTCCTACGAGCAGTACTTC.

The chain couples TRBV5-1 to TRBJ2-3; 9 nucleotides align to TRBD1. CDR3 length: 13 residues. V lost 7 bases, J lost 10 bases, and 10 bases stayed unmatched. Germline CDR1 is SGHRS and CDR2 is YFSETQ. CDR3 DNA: TGCGCCAGCGGGACAGGGACCTCATTGTCGCAGTATTTT. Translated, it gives CASGTGTSLSQYF.

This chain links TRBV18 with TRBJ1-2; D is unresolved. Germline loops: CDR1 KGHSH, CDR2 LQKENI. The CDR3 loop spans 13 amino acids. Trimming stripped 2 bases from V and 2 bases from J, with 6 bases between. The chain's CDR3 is CASSPTENYGYTF. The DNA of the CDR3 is TGTGCCAGCTCACCAACGGAGAACTATGGCTACACCTTC.

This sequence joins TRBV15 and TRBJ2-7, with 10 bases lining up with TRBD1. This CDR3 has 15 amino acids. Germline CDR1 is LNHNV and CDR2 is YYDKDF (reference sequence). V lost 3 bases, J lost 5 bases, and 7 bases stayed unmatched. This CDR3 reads CATSRTDRGSHEQYF. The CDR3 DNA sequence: TGTGCCACCAGCAGGACGGACAGGGGGTCGCACGAGCAGTACTTC.

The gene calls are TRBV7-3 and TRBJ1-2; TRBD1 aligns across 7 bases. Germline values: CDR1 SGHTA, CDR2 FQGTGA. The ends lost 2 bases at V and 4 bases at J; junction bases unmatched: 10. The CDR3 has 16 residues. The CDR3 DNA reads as TGTGCCAGCAGCTTAGCCGGAACAGGGGATATCTATGGCTACACCTTC. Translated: CASSLAGTGDIYGYTF.

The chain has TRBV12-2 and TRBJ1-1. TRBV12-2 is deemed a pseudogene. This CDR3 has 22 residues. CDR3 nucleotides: TGTGCAAGTCGCTTAGCGCCCGATTGCGGGACGCACAACCCCATAACGGGCACTGAAGCTTTCTTT. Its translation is CASRLAPDCGTHNPITGTEAFF.

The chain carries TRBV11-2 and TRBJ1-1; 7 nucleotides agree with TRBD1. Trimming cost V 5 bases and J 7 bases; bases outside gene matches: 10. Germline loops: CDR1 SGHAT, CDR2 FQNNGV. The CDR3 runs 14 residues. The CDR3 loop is CASSRGPGQREAFF. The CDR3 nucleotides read TGTGCCAGCAGCCGCGGGCCGGGACAGCGTGAAGCTTTCTTT.

In DNA, the CDR3 is TGTGCCAGCGCCCAGACCAGGGGCGGGTACGAGCAGTACTTC. This sequence encodes CASAQTRGGYEQYF. The chain joins TRBV18 to TRBJ2-7; D perhaps matches TRBD1 (6 bases). This CDR3 is 14 amino acids long. Germline CDR1 reads KGHSH; CDR2 reads LQKENI. Between the trimmed V and J ends, which lost 8 bases and 4 bases, there was a span of 18 bases. Based on the CDR3 plus reference TRBV18 and TRBJ2-7, the full variable domain is NAGVMQNPRHLVRRRGQEARLRCSPMKGHSHVYWYRQLPEEGLKFMVYLQKENIIDESGMPKERFSAEFPKEGPSILRIQQVVRGDSAAYFCASAQTRGGYEQYFGPGTRLTVT.

CDR3 in DNA: TGTGCCAGCTCACCCGGACAGGTTGTTGACCAGCAGTTCTTC. It yields the protein CASSPGQVVDQQFF. The chain employs TRBV18 and TRBJ2-1, with 7 bases lining up with TRBD1. V shed 3 bases, J shed 11 bases, and the junction held 10 bases outside the gene matches. CDR3 length: 14 amino acids. CDR1 and CDR2 from the germline V gene are KGHSH and LQKENI.

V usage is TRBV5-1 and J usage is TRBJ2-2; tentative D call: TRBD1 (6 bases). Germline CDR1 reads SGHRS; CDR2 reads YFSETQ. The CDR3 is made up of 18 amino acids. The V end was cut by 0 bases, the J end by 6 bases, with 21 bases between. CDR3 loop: CASSLAVTGQQSAGELFF. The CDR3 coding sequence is TGCGCCAGCAGCTTGGCCGTTACAGGGCAACAGTCAGCCGGGGAGCTGTTTTTT. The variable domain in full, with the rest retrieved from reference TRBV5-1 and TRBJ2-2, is KAGVTQTPRYLIKTRGQQVTLSCSPISGHRSVSWYQQTPGQGLQFLFEYFSETQRNKGNFPGRFSGRQFSNSRSEMNVSTLELGDSALYLCASSLAVTGQQSAGELFFGEGSRLTVL.

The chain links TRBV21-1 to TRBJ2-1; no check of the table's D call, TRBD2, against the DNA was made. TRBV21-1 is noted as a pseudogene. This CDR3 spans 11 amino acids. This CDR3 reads CASSSRNEQFF. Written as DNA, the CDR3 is TGTGCCAGCAGCTCGAGGAATGAGCAGTTCTTC.